This T cell receptor beta chain was sequenced during a study of T cell responses to AZD1222 COVID-19 vaccine (dated by TCRdb to about 2021). Looking at the study overall: AZD1222 recipients with second doses at about 4 weeks or about 12 weeks were pooled, because spike-specific TCR depth and breadth did not differ between schedules. TCR sequencing covered roughly 230 trial participants: about 210 given two doses of AZD1222 and some 25 given two doses of MenACWY control vaccine. Trial participants were enrolled by age into 18-55, 56-69 and 70-plus year subgroups, with about 150, 28 and 57 TCR-sequenced participants respectively.

The time point label, read with the paper, signifies: baseline before first vaccination. Samples from vaccinated people were obtained from the UK trials COV001 and COV002, which included a single-blind randomized controlled phase 2/3 trial of AZD1222 (ChAdOx1 nCoV-19) in healthy adults. For TCRbeta chain sequencing, PBMC samples from trial participants were taken at day 0 and at day 28 after the second dose. Per the germline V gene, MGHRA is the CDR1 and YSYEKL is the CDR2. Reading from cysteine to phenylalanine, the CDR3 counts 14 amino acids. The retained sequence is limited to the CDR3, 42 bases, with the frame set at the first base. The V end loses 0 bases and the J end loses 3 bases, and a stretch of 9 bases separates them. Regarding this clone: Its antigen remains unidentified. Within one base of it there is no much larger clone, and no base qualities were kept.

Results and caveats for the whole study, not just this receptor: Epitopes outside the regions mutated in the B.1.351 and B.1.1.7 variants were reportedly recognized by nearly half of the unique spike-specific TCRs. In the small 56-69-year group, the increase in depth fell short of significance, most likely because of low power. Participants were mostly white British, with more females than males. The authors suggested clonal diversity may have been underestimated. The vaccine-associated CD4 TCRs covered the entire spike protein, and the dominant responses fell in regions 160-218 and 743-854. After two AZD1222 doses, spike-specific TCR breadth and depth were significantly higher than at day 0 and than in MenACWY recipients. Because no samples from the day 14 peak response were available, repertoires could be characterized only after the peak T cell response. Only 5 to 7 AZD1222 recipients were SARS-CoV-2 seropositive at baseline, limiting conclusions about previously exposed vaccinees.

The CDR3 regions of human TCRbeta chains were analyzed by immunosequencing. As for how the authors treated the data: TCRs in the repertoires were compared against a reference library of SARS-CoV-2-specific TCRs that had been generated with the MIRA antigen-specificity platform. Breadth was defined as the fraction of unique TCRs that were SARS-CoV-2-associated, and depth was defined as the fraction of total T cells that were SARS-CoV-2-associated. Each spike-specific TCR was assigned to its reactive spike region and to a CD4 or CD8 class using the MIRA data. Log10-transformed breadth and depth values were compared by one-way ANOVA with Sidak's multiple comparisons tests. TCRdb limited this immuneACCESS table to in-frame rearrangements with V and J called. A share of clones is missing; checked studies link under half to unresolved V genes, and the rest is unexplained. The V and J calls and the clone size are those of that table, but D and trimming were determined from the DNA. A total of tens of thousands of clones appear in this sample, about 88% of them only once. The top ten constitute under 13% of the sample.

This TCR was sampled from an adult in good health. Recombination linked TRBV4-1 to TRBJ2-7; no D segment can be confidently identified. The sequenced sample was peripheral blood, obtained on day 0 of AZD1222 vaccination. CDR3 region: CASSQDLGFYEQYF. In nucleotide form, the sequence is TGCGCCAGCAGCCAAGATTTGGGGTTCTACGAGCAGTACTTC.